These 18 T cell receptor beta chains came from one sample sequenced in a study of beta chain features in type 1 diabetes. Study-level results: Type 1 diabetes patients had TCRB CDR3s that were shorter (moderately but significantly so) in all four CD4+ subsets.

Antigen specificity for these receptors is unknown. Sequencing targeted expressed TCRB transcripts, as all isolated RNA had been reverse transcribed. Generated by immunoSEQ multiplex PCR, the TCRdb table keeps only in-frame clones and is missing some. The data contain under 350,000 clones, about 23% of them singletons. The sequencing sample was made of naive CD4+ T cells from blood. All receptors derive from a woman under 40 with type 1 diabetes.

This chain joins TRBV5-1 and TRBJ2-7; possibly TRBD2 for D (5 bases). Germline-derived CDR1 and CDR2 are SGHRS and YFSETQ. The CDR3 covers 14 residues. Trimming took 0 bases from V and 5 from J, leaving 12 bases between them. The CDR3 reads CASSLAASINEQYF. CDR3 DNA sequence: TGCGCCAGCAGCTTGGCGGCTAGCATCAACGAGCAGTACTTC. The variable domain in full, completed from reference TRBV5-1 and TRBJ2-7, reads KAGVTQTPRYLIKTRGQQVTLSCSPISGHRSVSWYQQTPGQGLQFLFEYFSETQRNKGNFPGRFSGRQFSNSRSEMNVSTLELGDSALYLCASSLAASINEQYFGPGTRLTVT.

V gene TRBV18 combines with J gene TRBJ2-3, with D possibly being TRBD2 (5 bases). The CDR3 loop spans 14 amino acids. V lost 0 bases, J lost 6 bases, and 10 bases lay in between. Germline V gene sequence: CDR1 KGHSH, CDR2 LQKENI. CDR3 in DNA: TGTGCCAGCTCACCACCGGGAGAGGCGGATACGCAGTATTTT. Translating gives CASSPPGEADTQYF.

This clone was detected a few times. This chain links TRBV30 with TRBJ2-7; maybe TRBD1 (5 bases). CDR3 length: 14 residues. The V end lost 2 bases, the J end lost 6 bases, and 17 bases lay between the germline ends. Per germline, CDR1 GTSNPN and CDR2 SVGIG (reference sequence). CDR3 amino acids: CAWSPPNTGFEQYF. CDR3 nucleotide sequence: TGTGCCTGGAGTCCTCCCAACACAGGTTTCGAGCAGTACTTC.

The CDR3 is CSVGGNRGSTDTQYF. The CDR3 bases are TGCAGCGTTGGCGGAAACAGGGGAAGCACAGATACGCAGTATTTT. The chain is built from TRBV29-1 and TRBJ2-3; 7 bases map to TRBD1. Trimming removed 4 bases from V and 0 bases from J; junction bases left unmatched: 7. The CDR3 runs 15 residues. Per germline, CDR1 SQVTM and CDR2 ANQGSEA.

There are a few counts of this clone. This sequence joins TRBV4-2 and TRBJ1-2, with 8 bases matching TRBD1. Germline V gene lookup returns CDR1 LGHNA and CDR2 YNFKEQ. The trim removed 4 bases at V and 1 base at J, leaving 5 bases unmatched. The CDR3 totals 15 residues. The DNA for the CDR3 is TGTGCCAGCAGCCTTCAGGGGGCCAGTAACTATGGCTACACCTTC. Amino acid sequence: CASSLQGASNYGYTF.

This clone has only a few counts. This CDR3 reads CASSLTSGGYNEQFF. For the CDR3, the DNA is TGTGCCAGCAGCTTGACTAGCGGGGGGTACAATGAGCAGTTCTTC. The chain employs TRBV7-2 and TRBJ2-1; TRBD2 agrees at 13 bases. The ends lost 3 bases at V and 4 bases at J; junction bases unmatched: 0. The CDR3 has 15 residues. Germline assignment: CDR1 SGHTA and CDR2 FQGNSA.

This clone came up a few times. The V and J genes are TRBV7-9 and TRBJ2-5, with TRBD1 matching over 9 bases. V gave up 5 bases and J gave up 5 bases; unmatched junction bases: 6. Germline V lookup: CDR1 SEHNR, CDR2 FQNEAQ (reference sequence). The CDR3 has 14 residues. The CDR3 loop reads CASSGTGGGETQYF. CDR3 DNA sequence: TGTGCCAGCAGCGGAACAGGGGGCGGGGAGACCCAGTACTTC.

The rearrangement links TRBV28 to TRBJ2-1, with D tentatively TRBD1 (5 bases). Trimming removed 2 bases from V and 8 bases from J, with 10 bases in between. The CDR3 is made up of 13 amino acids. The germline V gene encodes CDR1 MDHEN and CDR2 SYDVKM. The CDR3 DNA is TGTGCCAGCAGTTTAGCCGGCAGGGATGAGCAGTTCTTC. Protein: CASSLAGRDEQFF.

The chain carries TRBV29-1 and TRBJ1-2, with a possible D match to TRBD1 (6 bases). V was clipped by 3 bases and J by 3 bases, with 8 bases between them. Germline V gene lookup returns CDR1 SQVTM and CDR2 ANQGSEA. The CDR3 length is 12 residues. DNA for the CDR3: TGCAGCGTTGAGAGACAGGACTATGGCTACACCTTC. Residues: CSVERQDYGYTF.

This clone was detected a few times. The chain combines TRBV30 with TRBJ1-1, with 9 bases that match TRBD1. From germline, CDR1 is GTSNPN and CDR2 SVGIG (reference sequence). The CDR3 consists of 14 residues. V was pared by 7 bases and J by 2 bases, with 8 bases of the junction left unmatched. CDR3 amino acids: CAFKQGAENTEAFF. The CDR3 nucleotides read TGTGCCTTCAAACAGGGGGCAGAAAACACTGAAGCTTTCTTT.

This clone was seen a handful of times. This chain uses TRBV7-9 with TRBJ2-3; maybe TRBD2 (5 bases). Germline V gene lookup returns CDR1 SEHNR and CDR2 FQNEAQ (reference sequence). The CDR3 has 15 residues. The V end was cut by 1 base, the J end by 3 bases, with 11 bases between. Here the CDR3 DNA reads TGTGCCAGCAGCTTAGGGGGAGTGAGGACAGATACGCAGTATTTT. Translating it yields CASSLGGVRTDTQYF.

The V call is TRBV28, the J call TRBJ2-5; TRBD1 matches at 8 bases. V gave up 5 bases and J gave up 5 bases; unmatched junction bases: 10. Germline V gene sequence: CDR1 MDHEN, CDR2 SYDVKM. The CDR3 covers 15 residues. DNA of the CDR3: TGTGCCAGCAGTACCCGACAGGGGTGGGGGGAGACCCAGTACTTC. It codes for CASSTRQGWGETQYF.

V gene TRBV30 combines with J gene TRBJ1-5; TRBD1 aligns across 8 bases. This CDR3 comprises 17 residues. The germline V gene encodes CDR1 GTSNPN and CDR2 SVGIG (reference sequence). V shed 1 base, J shed 1 base, and the junction held 9 bases outside the gene matches. CDR3 bases: TGTGCCTGGAGTGACAGGGGGTGGTATGTGAGCAATCAGCCCCAGCATTTT. Amino acids: CAWSDRGWYVSNQPQHF.

This rearrangement joins TRBV4-1 to TRBJ2-2; D is undetermined. This CDR3 has 15 residues. Trimming took off 0 bases at V and 4 bases at J, with 9 bases between the two ends. Germline-derived CDR1 and CDR2 are MGHRA and YSYEKL. The CDR3: CASSQEAQITGELFF. The CDR3 DNA follows: TGCGCCAGCAGCCAAGAAGCACAGATCACCGGGGAGCTGTTTTTT.

This clone was counted a few times. The genes are TRBV9 and TRBJ1-2; no firm D call. CDR3 length equals 17 residues. Germline loops: CDR1 SGDLS, CDR2 YYNGEE. The germline V and J ends were trimmed by 0 bases and 6 bases, with 21 bases remaining between them. CDR3 protein: CASSVGPSVGFNHGYTF. The CDR3 coding sequence is TGTGCCAGCAGCGTAGGTCCTAGTGTCGGTTTCAATCATGGCTACACCTTC. The full variable domain, completed using reference TRBV9 and TRBJ1-2, is DSGVTQTPKHLITATGQRVTLRCSPRSGDLSVYWYQQSLDQGLQFLIQYYNGEERAKGNILERFSAQQFPDLHSELNLSSLELGDSALYFCASSVGPSVGFNHGYTFGSGTRLTVV.

This clone showed up just a few times. This rearrangement joins TRBV30 to TRBJ2-5; the D gene is possibly TRBD2 (5 bases). V lost 3 bases, J lost 0 bases, and 8 bases lay in between. The length of the CDR3 is 13 residues. Germline lookup yields CDR1 GTSNPN and CDR2 SVGIG (reference sequence). The CDR3 DNA follows: TGTGCCTGGAGCGGGAATTACCAAGAGACCCAGTACTTC. It translates to CAWSGNYQETQYF.

This clone has just a few counts. The chain recombines TRBV29-1 with TRBJ1-2, with a weak D call TRBD1 (5 bases). The CDR3 spans 14 residues. With 7 bases removed from V and 6 bases from J, the gap between germline ends came to 21 bases. Germline values: CDR1 SQVTM, CDR2 ANQGSEA. The CDR3 sequence: CSAAFGGGENGYTF. The CDR3 DNA follows: TGCAGCGCTGCCTTCGGGGGAGGGGAAAATGGCTACACCTTC.

This chain uses TRBV5-4 with TRBJ2-1; TRBD2 matches 9 bases. Germline V gene lookup returns CDR1 SGHNT and CDR2 YYREEE (reference sequence). The length of the CDR3 is 13 residues. Unmatched junction bases numbered 5, after V lost 4 bases and J lost 9 bases. The CDR3: CASSAGTSLEQFF. CDR3 in DNA: TGTGCCAGCAGCGCCGGGACTAGCCTTGAGCAGTTCTTC.